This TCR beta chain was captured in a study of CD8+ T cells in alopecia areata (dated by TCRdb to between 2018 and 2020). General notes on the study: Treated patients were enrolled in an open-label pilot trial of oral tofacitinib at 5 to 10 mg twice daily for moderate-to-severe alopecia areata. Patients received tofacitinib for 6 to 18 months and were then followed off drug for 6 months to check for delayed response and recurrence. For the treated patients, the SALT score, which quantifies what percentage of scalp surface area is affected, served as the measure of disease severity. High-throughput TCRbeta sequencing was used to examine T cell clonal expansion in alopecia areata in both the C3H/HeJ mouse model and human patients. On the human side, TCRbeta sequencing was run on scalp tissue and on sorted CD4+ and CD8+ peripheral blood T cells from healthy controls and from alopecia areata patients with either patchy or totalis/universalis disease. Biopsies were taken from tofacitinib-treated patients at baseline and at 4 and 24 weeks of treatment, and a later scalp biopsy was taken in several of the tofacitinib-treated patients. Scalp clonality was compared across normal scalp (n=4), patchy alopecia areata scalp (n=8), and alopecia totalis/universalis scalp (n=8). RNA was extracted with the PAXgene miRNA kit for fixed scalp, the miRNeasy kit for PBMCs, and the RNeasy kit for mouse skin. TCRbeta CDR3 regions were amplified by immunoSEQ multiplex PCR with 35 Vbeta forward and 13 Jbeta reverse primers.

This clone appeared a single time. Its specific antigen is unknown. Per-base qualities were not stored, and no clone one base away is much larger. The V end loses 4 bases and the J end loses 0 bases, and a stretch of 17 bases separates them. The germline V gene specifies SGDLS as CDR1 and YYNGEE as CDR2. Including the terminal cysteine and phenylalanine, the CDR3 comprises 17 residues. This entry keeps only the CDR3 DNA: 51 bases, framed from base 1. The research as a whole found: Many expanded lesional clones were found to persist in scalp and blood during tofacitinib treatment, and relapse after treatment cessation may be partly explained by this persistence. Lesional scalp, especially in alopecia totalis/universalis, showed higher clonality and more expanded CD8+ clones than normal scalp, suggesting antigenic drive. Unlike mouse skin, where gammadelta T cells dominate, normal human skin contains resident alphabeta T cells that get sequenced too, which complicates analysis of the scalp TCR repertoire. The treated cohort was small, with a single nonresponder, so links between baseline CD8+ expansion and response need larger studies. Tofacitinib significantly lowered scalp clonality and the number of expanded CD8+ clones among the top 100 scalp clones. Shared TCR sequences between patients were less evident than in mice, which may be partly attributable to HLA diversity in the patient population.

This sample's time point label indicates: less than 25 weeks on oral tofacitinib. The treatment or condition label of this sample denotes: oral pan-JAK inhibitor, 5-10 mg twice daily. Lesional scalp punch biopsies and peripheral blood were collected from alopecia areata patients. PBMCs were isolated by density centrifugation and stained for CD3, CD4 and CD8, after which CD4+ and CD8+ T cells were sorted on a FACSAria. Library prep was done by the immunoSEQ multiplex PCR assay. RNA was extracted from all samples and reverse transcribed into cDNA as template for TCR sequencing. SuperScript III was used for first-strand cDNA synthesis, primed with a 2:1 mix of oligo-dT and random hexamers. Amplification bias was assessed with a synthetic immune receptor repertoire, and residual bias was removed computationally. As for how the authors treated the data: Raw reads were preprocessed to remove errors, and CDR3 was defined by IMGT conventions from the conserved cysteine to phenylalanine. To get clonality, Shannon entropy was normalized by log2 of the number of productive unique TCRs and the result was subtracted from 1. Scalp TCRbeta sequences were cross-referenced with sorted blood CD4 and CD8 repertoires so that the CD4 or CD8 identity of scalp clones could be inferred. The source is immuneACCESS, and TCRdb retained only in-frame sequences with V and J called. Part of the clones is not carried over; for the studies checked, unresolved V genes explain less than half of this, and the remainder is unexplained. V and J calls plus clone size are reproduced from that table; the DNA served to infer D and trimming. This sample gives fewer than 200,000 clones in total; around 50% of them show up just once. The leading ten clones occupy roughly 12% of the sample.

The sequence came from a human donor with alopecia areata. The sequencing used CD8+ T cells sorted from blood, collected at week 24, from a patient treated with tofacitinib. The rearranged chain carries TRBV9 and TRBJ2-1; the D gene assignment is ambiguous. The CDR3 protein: CASSTNPTPPSYNEQFF. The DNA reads TGTGCCAGCAGCACAAACCCGACTCCGCCCTCCTACAATGAGCAGTTCTTC.